The 28 T cell receptor beta chains listed next were all sequenced from one sample in a study of T cells after posttransplantation cyclophosphamide. TCRdb's copy holds only in-frame clones and misses some; the assay was immunoSEQ multiplex PCR. The repertoire includes several thousand clones, 91% of them detected once, and over 3.5% sits in the top ten. The sample was CD4+ T cells sorted from blood. The receptor source for this set is a woman between 45 and 65 years old in good health and a related stem cell transplant donor.

The chain recombines TRBV9 with TRBJ2-3; a weak D match, TRBD2 (7 bases). The CDR3 is made up of 13 amino acids. Germline lookup yields CDR1 SGDLS and CDR2 YYNGEE. Trimming removed 3 bases at V and 6 bases at J, with 11 bases between. The CDR3, as DNA: TGTGCCAGCAGCGCGGGGGGCTCCGATACGCAGTATTTT. Amino acids: CASSAGGSDTQYF. Using reference TRBV9 and TRBJ2-3 for the parts outside the CDR3, the full variable domain is DSGVTQTPKHLITATGQRVTLRCSPRSGDLSVYWYQQSLDQGLQFLIQYYNGEERAKGNILERFSAQQFPDLHSELNLSSLELGDSALYFCASSAGGSDTQYFGPGTRLTVL.

This chain uses TRBV6-1 with TRBJ2-1, with 11 bases identical to TRBD2. CDR1 and CDR2 from the germline V gene are MNHNS and SASEGT. CDR3 size: 15 residues. Trimming at V came to 6 bases and at J to 4 bases, leaving 5 bases not matched to a gene. CDR3 protein: CASSAGTSGYNEQFF. DNA of the CDR3: TGTGCCAGCAGCGCCGGGACTAGCGGTTACAATGAGCAGTTCTTC.

This chain joins TRBV2 and TRBJ1-2; 8 bases align to TRBD1. The CDR3 has 16 residues. CDR1 and CDR2 from the germline V gene are SNHLY and FYNNEI. The junction had 8 bases not matched to a gene; V was cut back by 1 base and J by 4 bases. CDR3 bases: TGTGCCAGCAGTGAAGGGACAGGGAGTCGAATCTATGGCTACACCTTC. Its translation is CASSEGTGSRIYGYTF.

CDR3 sequence reads: CASSPQRGANTEAFF. CDR3 DNA sequence: TGTGCCAGCTCACCCCAACGCGGGGCGAACACTGAAGCTTTCTTT. V gene TRBV18 combines with J gene TRBJ1-1; D may be TRBD1 (5 bases). Per germline, CDR1 KGHSH and CDR2 LQKENI. This CDR3 has 15 residues. Deletions cut 3 bases from V and 1 base from J, with 12 bases between.

A note on this clone: The same CDR3 also results from other DNA sequences found in this sample. The chain has TRBV12-5 and TRBJ1-5; 8 positions agree with TRBD1. The V segment lost 0 bases and the J segment 7 bases; nucleotides outside the gene matches: 8. The V gene's germline CDR1 is LGHNT and CDR2 FRNRAP. The CDR3 is 16 amino acids. This chain's CDR3 is CASGLVPGGENQPQHF. For the CDR3, the DNA is TGTGCTAGTGGTTTGGTACCAGGGGGCGAAAACCAGCCCCAGCATTTT.

The genes are TRBV11-3 and TRBJ2-2, with TRBD2 matching over 7 bases. Germline V lookup: CDR1 SGHNT, CDR2 YENEEA. This CDR3 has 17 amino acids. V lost 5 bases to trimming and J lost 3 bases; unmatched junction nucleotides: 12. The CDR3, as DNA: TGTGCCAGCAGCCGAAGCTGGGAGGGGTACGACACCGGGGAGCTGTTTTTT. Its protein product is CASSRSWEGYDTGELFF.

The chain joins TRBV5-6 to TRBJ2-7, with D hard to call. This CDR3 is built from 13 residues. Trimming left V 0 bases short and J 6 bases short, with 10 bases between. Germline assignment: CDR1 SGHDT and CDR2 YYEEEE. CDR3 sequence (DNA): TGTGCCAGCAGCTTGGGCCAGCCAGGCGAGCAGTACTTC. Residues: CASSLGQPGEQYF.

In its sample, this clone was seen a few times. The chain carries TRBV15 and TRBJ1-5; the D is unclear. CDR3 length: 12 residues. Looked up from germline, CDR1 is LNHNV and CDR2 is YYDKDF (reference sequence). V was cut by 1 base and J by 6 bases, with 4 bases left in between. Here the CDR3 reads CATSRVSQPQHF. The CDR3 bases are TGTGCCACCAGCAGAGTTAGTCAGCCCCAGCATTTT.

With regard to this clone: Sequence at one end of the junction differs from germline and may be a read error. This chain links TRBV7-2 with TRBJ1-5, with TRBD1 matching 7 bases. This CDR3 spans 13 amino acids. The germline gives CDR1 SGHTA, CDR2 FQGNSA. CDR3 nucleotide sequence: TGTGCCAGCAGCCCTCGACAGGGACAGCCCCGGCATTTT. It translates to CASSPRQGQPRHF.

For the CDR3, the DNA is TGTGCCAGCAGTCCCCCTAGCGGGAGTATCGATACGCAGTATTTT. Translated, it gives CASSPPSGSIDTQYF. The chain has TRBV28 and TRBJ2-3; TRBD2 matches 10 bases. The CDR3 is 15 residues long. V gave up 5 bases and J gave up 6 bases; unmatched junction bases: 8. Germline V lookup: CDR1 MDHEN, CDR2 SYDVKM.

This chain links TRBV6-1 with TRBJ2-7; 8 nucleotides agree with TRBD2. Trimming cost V 3 bases and J 2 bases; bases outside gene matches: 0. Germline V gives CDR1 MNHNS, CDR2 SASEGT. The CDR3 is made up of 13 amino acids. DNA for the CDR3: TGTGCCAGCAGTGAGGGACTAGCCTACGAGCAGTACTTC. Amino acid sequence: CASSEGLAYEQYF.

This rearrangement joins TRBV11-2 to TRBJ2-1, with 11 positions matching TRBD2. The V gene end was trimmed by 6 bases and the J gene end by 0 bases; junction bases not matched to a gene: 4. The CDR3 extends over 16 amino acids. CDR1 and CDR2 (germline): SGHAT, FQNNGV. The DNA for the CDR3 is TGTGCCAGCAGGAGACTAGCGGGGAGCTCCTACAATGAGCAGTTCTTC. This encodes CASRRLAGSSYNEQFF.

The chain uses TRBV4-2 and TRBJ1-4; no clear D. CDR3 length: 17 residues. Germline V gene sequence: CDR1 LGHNA, CDR2 YNFKEQ. Trimming took off 4 bases at V and 0 bases at J, with 15 bases between the two ends. The CDR3 DNA reads TGTGCCAGCAGCCCTCCCGTAGGGAGGGCAACTAATGAAAAACTGTTTTTT. Amino acids: CASSPPVGRATNEKLFF.

The genes are TRBV7-8 and TRBJ2-5; 13 nucleotides match TRBD2. V shed 5 bases and J 11 bases; nucleotides not matched to a gene: 17. The CDR3 loop spans 17 amino acids. Germline V gives CDR1 SGHVS, CDR2 FQNEAQ. Written as DNA, the CDR3 is TGTGCCAGCAGCCCCCCAGGACTAGCGGGGGAGCCTAGGGAGCAGTACTTC. It specifies CASSPPGLAGEPREQYF.

CDR3: CASISPGQGSSLHF. The CDR3 DNA reads TGTGCCAGCATCAGTCCGGGACAGGGCTCGTCCCTCCACTTT. The chain employs TRBV28 and TRBJ1-6; TRBD1 aligns across 9 bases. The CDR3 spans 14 residues. Trimming removed 7 bases from V and 14 bases from J; junction bases left unmatched: 12. Per the germline V gene, CDR1 is MDHEN and CDR2 is SYDVKM.

J is TRBJ2-1 and V is TRBV10-1; D is uncertain. Germline CDR1 reads WNHNN; CDR2 reads SYGVQD (reference sequence). CDR3 length: 14 amino acids. Trimming took 3 bases from V and 10 from J, leaving 16 bases between them. The CDR3 region is CASSESPESGEQFF. Here the CDR3 DNA reads TGCGCCAGCAGTGAAAGCCCCGAATCAGGCGAGCAGTTCTTC.

The V gene is TRBV2, the J gene TRBJ1-6; D uncertain. The length of the CDR3 is 15 residues. V lost 0 bases and J 7 bases, leaving 10 bases between the germline ends. Germline V gene sequence: CDR1 SNHLY, CDR2 FYNNEI. The CDR3 sequence: CASSEAEGSNSPLHF. DNA of the CDR3: TGTGCCAGCAGTGAAGCCGAGGGATCCAATTCACCCCTCCACTTT.

The rearrangement links TRBV5-1 to TRBJ2-2, with D perhaps matching TRBD1 (5 bases). CDR1 and CDR2 (germline): SGHRS, YFSETQ. The CDR3 spans 14 residues. The V end was cut by 0 bases, the J end by 7 bases, with 10 bases between. The CDR3 loop reads CASSLGGASGELFF. The DNA for the CDR3 is TGCGCCAGCAGCTTGGGGGGCGCGAGCGGGGAGCTGTTTTTT.

V gene TRBV4-1 combines with J gene TRBJ1-5; possibly TRBD1 for D (5 bases). Germline V gives CDR1 MGHRA, CDR2 YSYEKL. The CDR3 has 13 amino acids. The ends were cut back, 1 base at V and 6 bases at J, with 7 bases in the middle. The CDR3 nucleotides are TGCGCCAGCAGCCAAGCCGGGGGTCAGCCCCAGCATTTT. Its protein is CASSQAGGQPQHF.

The chain employs TRBV5-6 and TRBJ1-4; possible D gene TRBD1, 5 bases. Germline values: CDR1 SGHDT, CDR2 YYEEEE. The CDR3 extends over 18 amino acids. V gave up 1 base and J gave up 0 bases, with 16 bases separating them. CDR3 in amino acids: CASSLFGREMATNEKLFF. CDR3 coding DNA: TGTGCCAGCAGCTTGTTTGGCAGGGAAATGGCAACTAATGAAAAACTGTTTTTT.

The chain uses TRBV5-1 and TRBJ1-2, with TRBD1 identical over 7 bases. The CDR3 loop spans 15 amino acids. Germline V gene sequence: CDR1 SGHRS, CDR2 YFSETQ. With 3 bases clipped from V and 4 bases from J, the junction kept 9 bases outside the gene matches. The CDR3 spells CASSSGDSPFYGYTF. CDR3 bases: TGCGCCAGCAGCTCCGGGGACAGCCCTTTCTATGGCTACACCTTC.

The chain links TRBV28 to TRBJ2-7, with 14 positions matching TRBD2. The trim removed 3 bases at V and 0 bases at J, leaving 4 bases unmatched. The CDR3 is 17 residues long. CDR1 is MDHEN and CDR2 is SYDVKM in the germline V gene. For the CDR3, the DNA is TGTGCCAGCAGTTTGACTAGCGGGAGGGGGCCCTCCTACGAGCAGTACTTC. The encoded protein is CASSLTSGRGPSYEQYF.

This sequence joins TRBV5-1 and TRBJ2-3; D is unresolved. Germline V lookup: CDR1 SGHRS, CDR2 YFSETQ. The CDR3 covers 15 residues. V was cut by 0 bases and J by 2 bases, with 10 bases left in between. Written as DNA, the CDR3 is TGCGCCAGCAGCTTGGCTCTGGGCTCCACAGATACGCAGTATTTT. Protein product: CASSLALGSTDTQYF. Variable domain in full (rest from reference TRBV5-1 and TRBJ2-3): KAGVTQTPRYLIKTRGQQVTLSCSPISGHRSVSWYQQTPGQGLQFLFEYFSETQRNKGNFPGRFSGRQFSNSRSEMNVSTLELGDSALYLCASSLALGSTDTQYFGPGTRLTVL.

The chain recombines TRBV19 with TRBJ1-2; D call uncertain. Per germline, CDR1 LNHDA and CDR2 SQIVND (reference sequence). The CDR3 consists of 15 residues. Trimming shortened V by 5 bases and J by 7 bases, and 20 bases separated the two germline ends. The DNA of the CDR3 is TGTGCCAGTAGTCTACTAACTGGGGAGCTAACTGGCTACACCTTC. Its protein product is CASSLLTGELTGYTF. The complete variable domain, with remaining parts taken from reference TRBV19 and TRBJ1-2, reads DGGITQSPKYLFRKEGQNVTLSCEQNLNHDAMYWYRQDPGQGLRLIYYSQIVNDFQKGDIAEGYSVSREKKESFPLTVTSAQKNPTAFYLCASSLLTGELTGYTFGSGTRLTVV.

The chain joins TRBV4-1 to TRBJ2-3; 8 bases match TRBD2. This CDR3 has 14 residues. After removal of 3 bases from V and 2 bases from J, the junction contained 1 base not matched to a gene. The germline V gene encodes CDR1 MGHRA and CDR2 YSYEKL. DNA for the CDR3: TGCGCCAGCAGCCAGCGGGAGGTCACAGATACGCAGTATTTT. Protein: CASSQREVTDTQYF.

The chain carries TRBV27 and TRBJ1-2; 11 bases fit TRBD1. The CDR3 totals 14 residues. In germline, CDR1 is MNHEY, CDR2 SMNVEV (reference sequence). Trimming removed 6 bases from V and 7 bases from J; junction bases left unmatched: 7. DNA for the CDR3: TGTGCCAGCAGCCAAGCCGGGACAGGGGGTGGCTACACCTTC. As protein: CASSQAGTGGGYTF.

Only a few counts were recorded for this clone. The chain combines TRBV14 with TRBJ2-2, with 11 bases lining up with TRBD2. The CDR3 extends over 16 amino acids. The germline V gene has CDR1 SGHDN and CDR2 FVKESK. V was pared by 3 bases and J by 8 bases, with 8 bases of the junction left unmatched. Here the CDR3 DNA reads TGTGCCAGCAGCCATTTACTAGCGGGAGTCTCGGGGGAGCTGTTTTTT. It yields the protein CASSHLLAGVSGELFF.

The V and J genes are TRBV29-1 and TRBJ2-5, with 7 positions matching TRBD1. The CDR3 covers 11 residues. Germline loops: CDR1 SQVTM, CDR2 ANQGSEA. After removal of 7 bases from V and 2 bases from J, the junction contained 1 base not matched to a gene. CDR3 nucleotides: TGCAGCGGGGGACAGCAAGAGACCCAGTACTTC. It yields the protein CSGGQQETQYF.